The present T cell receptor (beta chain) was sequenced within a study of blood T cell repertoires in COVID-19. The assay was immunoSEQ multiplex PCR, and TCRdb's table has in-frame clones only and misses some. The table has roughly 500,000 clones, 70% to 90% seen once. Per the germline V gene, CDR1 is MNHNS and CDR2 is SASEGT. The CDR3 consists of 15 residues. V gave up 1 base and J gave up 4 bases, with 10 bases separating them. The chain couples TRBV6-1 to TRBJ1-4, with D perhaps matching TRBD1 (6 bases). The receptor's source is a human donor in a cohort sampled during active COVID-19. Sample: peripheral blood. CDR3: CASSEGTALNEKLFF. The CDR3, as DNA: TGTGCCAGCAGTGAAGGGACAGCCCTTAATGAAAAACTGTTTTTT.